This T cell receptor (beta chain) was documented in a study of T cell repertoires in cytomegalovirus infection. The study's findings and limits: The study found HLA-C-restricted CMV-specific TCR beta clonotypes dominating the ex vivo response. Pooled public TCR beta family frequency picked out CMV carriers with the relevant HLA.

This clonotype was seen only a few times. The antigen is undetermined. The CDR3 is 14 amino acids. With V trimmed by 5 bases and J by 7 bases, 11 bases remained unmatched. Germline V gene sequence: CDR1 SQVTM, CDR2 ANQGSEA. MiXCR, run by TCRdb on the reads, gives a single entry per CDR3 protein. The sample includes around 280,000 distinct CDR3 sequences, approximately 10% of them seen just once. The TCR was taken from a human donor in good health (CMV status not recorded). Some clones in this sample may be carry-over from other donors' samples. Sequences were obtained from PBMCs. The gene calls are TRBV29-1 and TRBJ2-1, with 7 bases lining up with TRBD2. The CDR3 sequence: CSVRRGLGGNEQFF. The CDR3 nucleotides are TGCAGCGTTCGACGCGGACTGGGGGGGAATGAGCAGTTCTTC.